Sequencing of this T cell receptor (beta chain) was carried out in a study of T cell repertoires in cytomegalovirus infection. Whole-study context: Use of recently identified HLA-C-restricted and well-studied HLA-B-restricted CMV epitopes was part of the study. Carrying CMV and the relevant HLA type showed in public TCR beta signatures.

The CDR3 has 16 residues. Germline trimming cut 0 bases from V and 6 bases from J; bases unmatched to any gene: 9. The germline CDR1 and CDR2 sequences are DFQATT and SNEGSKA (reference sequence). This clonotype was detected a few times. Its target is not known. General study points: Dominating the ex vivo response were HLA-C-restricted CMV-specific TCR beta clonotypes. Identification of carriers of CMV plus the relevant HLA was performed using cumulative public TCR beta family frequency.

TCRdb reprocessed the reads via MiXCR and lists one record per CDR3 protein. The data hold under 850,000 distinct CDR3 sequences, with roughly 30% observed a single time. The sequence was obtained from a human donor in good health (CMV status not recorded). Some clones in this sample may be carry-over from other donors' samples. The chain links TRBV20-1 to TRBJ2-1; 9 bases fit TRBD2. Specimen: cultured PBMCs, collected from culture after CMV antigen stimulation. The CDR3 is CSARDPLAGPVNEQFF. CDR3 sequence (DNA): TGCAGTGCTAGAGACCCCCTAGCGGGACCTGTCAATGAGCAGTTCTTC.